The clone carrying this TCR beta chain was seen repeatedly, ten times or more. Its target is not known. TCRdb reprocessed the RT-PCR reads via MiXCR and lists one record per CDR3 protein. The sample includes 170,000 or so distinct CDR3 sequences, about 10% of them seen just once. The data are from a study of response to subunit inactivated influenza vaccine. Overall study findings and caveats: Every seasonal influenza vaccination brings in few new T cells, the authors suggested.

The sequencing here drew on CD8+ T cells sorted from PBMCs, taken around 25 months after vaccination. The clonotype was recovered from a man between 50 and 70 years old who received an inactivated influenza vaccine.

CDR3 coding DNA: TGCAGCGTTGAAGATCGTGGTAGCGGGAACACCGGGGAGCTGTTTTTT. Amino acid sequence: CSVEDRGSGNTGELFF. V gene TRBV29-1 combines with J gene TRBJ2-2, with D possibly matching TRBD2 (6 bases). Germline assignment: CDR1 SQVTM and CDR2 ANQGSEA. Trimming took 0 bases from V and 1 from J, leaving 12 bases between them. This CDR3 is 16 amino acids long.